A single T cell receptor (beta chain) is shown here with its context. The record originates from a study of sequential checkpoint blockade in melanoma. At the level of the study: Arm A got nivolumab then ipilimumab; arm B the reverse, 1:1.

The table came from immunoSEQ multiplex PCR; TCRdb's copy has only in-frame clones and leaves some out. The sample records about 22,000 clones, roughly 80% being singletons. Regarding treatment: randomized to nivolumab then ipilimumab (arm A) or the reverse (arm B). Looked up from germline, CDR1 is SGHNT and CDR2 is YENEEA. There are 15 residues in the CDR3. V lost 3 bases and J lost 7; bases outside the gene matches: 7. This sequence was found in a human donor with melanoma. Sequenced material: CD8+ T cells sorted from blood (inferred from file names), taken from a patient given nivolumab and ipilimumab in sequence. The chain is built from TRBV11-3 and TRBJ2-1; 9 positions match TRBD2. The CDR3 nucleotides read TGTGCCAGCAGCTTTAGACTAGCGGAGCGAAATGAGCAGTTCTTC. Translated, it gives CASSFRLAERNEQFF.